The 3 T cell receptor beta chains below were found in one sample sequenced in a study of blood T cell repertoires in COVID-19. Using immunoSEQ multiplex PCR, the repertoire was profiled, and TCRdb retains in-frame clones only, with some absent. The sample carries about 190,000 clones, about 83% recorded once. Source material: peripheral blood. The receptors stem from a woman in her seventies with active or convalescent COVID-19.

V usage is TRBV18 and J usage is TRBJ2-5; D unresolved. Trimming left V 4 bases short and J 3 bases short, with 12 bases between. There are 14 residues in the CDR3. Germline V gives CDR1 KGHSH, CDR2 LQKENI. CDR3 DNA sequence: TGTGCCAGCTCACTGCGAAGGCAGGAAGAGACCCAGTACTTC. Protein: CASSLRRQEETQYF.

The chain couples TRBV11-2 to TRBJ1-1; 8 bases agree with TRBD1. The trim removed 1 base at V and 1 base at J, leaving 11 bases unmatched. CDR3 length: 18 residues. Germline V gene data show CDR1 as SGHAT and CDR2 as FQNNGV. The CDR3 nucleotides are TGTGCCAGCAGCTTAGGCCGGAACAGGGGGGGTCGGAACACTGAAGCTTTCTTT. Its translation: CASSLGRNRGGRNTEAFF.

This sequence joins TRBV6-4 and TRBJ2-3; the D gene is possibly TRBD2 (7 bases). Trimming removed 3 bases at V and 4 bases at J, with 14 bases between. Germline values: CDR1 MRHNA, CDR2 SNTAGT. This CDR3 is 15 amino acids long. The CDR3 DNA reads TGTGCCAGCAGTGAAGGGGGGGCCTGGGCAGATACGCAGTATTTT. This gives the protein CASSEGGAWADTQYF.